Following are 14 T cell receptor beta chains from one sample sequenced in a study of liver allograft versus peripheral blood T cells. Study at large: Transplanted-liver and recipient peripheral blood T cell receptor repertoires were compared.

TCRdb used MiXCR to reprocess the reads, holding one entry per CDR3 protein. In the table there are more than 10,000 distinct CDR3 sequences, 18% of which are singletons. Receptors originate from a human patient who had a liver transplant. The graft donor may be the source of some T cells.

By sample fraction, this clonotype is medium-sized. J is TRBJ1-2 and V is TRBV13; tentative D call: TRBD1 (5 bases). This CDR3 comprises 15 residues. In germline, CDR1 is PRHDT, CDR2 FYEKMQ (reference sequence). Trimming removed 1 base from V and 8 bases from J, with 17 bases in between. The CDR3 DNA sequence: TGTGCCAGCAGCTTAGTAGTTGCGGGGCTGGGGGGCTACACCTTC. It encodes CASSLVVAGLGGYTF.

The CDR3 DNA sequence: TGTGCCAGCAGTTTACAGGGCGTTAACTATGGCTACACCTTC. It translates to CASSLQGVNYGYTF. V gene TRBV12-3 or TRBV12-4 combines with J gene TRBJ1-2; perhaps TRBD1 as D (5 bases). CDR3 length equals 14 residues. Between the trimmed V and J ends, which lost 2 bases and 1 base, there was a span of 8 bases.

For this clonotype: This sequence may be a read error, since a much larger clone differs from it by one base. The V gene is TRBV6-5, the J gene TRBJ1-3; D unclear. This CDR3 is built from 15 residues. Germline CDR1 and CDR2: MNHEY and SVGAGI. V was shortened by 5 bases and J by 2 bases, with 13 bases between the two germline ends. The CDR3 DNA reads as TGTGCCAGCAGTAAAGCCACTCTGCCTGGAAACACCATATATTTT. Its translation: CASSKATLPGNTIYF.

This clonotype was seen a handful of times. The rearrangement joins TRBV30 to TRBJ2-3; D gene unclear. The V end lost 2 bases, the J end lost 3 bases, and 6 bases lay between the germline ends. This CDR3 contains 12 residues. Germline assignment: CDR1 GTSNPN and CDR2 SVGIG (reference sequence). The CDR3 protein is CAWSPSTDTQYF. As DNA, the CDR3 is TGTGCCTGGAGTCCTTCTACAGATACGCAGTATTTT.

This clonotype is categorized as medium-sized. J is TRBJ1-6 and V is TRBV6-2 or TRBV6-3; a weak D match, TRBD1 (6 bases). The length of the CDR3 is 14 residues. V gave up 8 bases and J gave up 6 bases, with 14 bases separating them. CDR1 and CDR2 (germline): MNHEY, SVGEGT. CDR3 protein: CASVTGSGNSPLHF. CDR3 coding DNA: TGTGCCAGCGTAACAGGGAGCGGTAATTCACCCCTCCACTTT.

As regards this clonotype: Being one base from a much bigger clone, this may be a read error. The chain combines TRBV24-1 with TRBJ2-1, with 12 bases aligning to TRBD2. The germline V gene encodes CDR1 KGHDR and CDR2 SFDVKD. The CDR3 is 16 amino acids. This CDR3 is CAISESSGRASERQFF. Here the CDR3 DNA reads TGTGCCATCAGTGAATCTAGCGGGAGGGCCTCAGAGAGGCAGTTCTTC.

In its sample, this clonotype is medium-sized (0.01 to 0.1%). The rearrangement uses TRBV18 and TRBJ2-2, with 7 bases that match TRBD1. CDR3 size: 15 residues. The trim removed 3 bases at V and 1 base at J, leaving 2 bases unmatched. Looked up from germline, CDR1 is KGHSH and CDR2 is LQKENI. The CDR3 region has the DNA TGTGCCAGCTCACCCCGGACAGGGAACACCGGGGAGCTGTTTTTT. Protein: CASSPRTGNTGELFF.

This clonotype has more than one count but fewer than ten. This chain joins TRBV7-2 and TRBJ2-7; TRBD2 is a possible D gene (5 bases). V was pared by 0 bases and J by 1 base, with 7 bases between. This CDR3 region has 14 residues. The germline gives CDR1 SGHTA, CDR2 FQGNSA. CDR3 in amino acids: CASSLARGSYEQYF. The CDR3 bases are TGTGCCAGCAGCTTAGCTCGAGGGTCCTACGAGCAGTACTTC.

This clonotype was picked up many times. CDR3 amino acids: CASRSGGERNTDTQYF. CDR3 sequence (DNA): TGTGCCAGCAGGTCAGGGGGCGAAAGGAACACAGATACGCAGTATTTT. The rearrangement uses TRBV5-4 and TRBJ2-3; 8 bases agree with TRBD1. Germline CDR1 and CDR2: SGHNT and YYREEE (reference sequence). The V segment lost 5 bases and the J segment 2 bases; nucleotides outside the gene matches: 10. The CDR3 has 16 residues.

This clonotype is labeled as medium-sized. The genes are TRBV29-1 and TRBJ2-5; D is ambiguous. CDR3 length equals 10 residues. The V end lost 4 bases, the J end lost 5 bases, and 5 bases lay between the germline ends. The germline V gene encodes CDR1 SQVTM and CDR2 ANQGSEA. The CDR3 coding sequence is TGCAGCGTTGCATACGAGACCCAGTACTTC. Protein sequence: CSVAYETQYF.

This clonotype has ten or more counts. The chain is built from TRBV7-9 and TRBJ2-5, with TRBD2 matching over 16 bases. Losses at the gene ends were 5 bases for V and 5 bases for J; bases not matched to a gene: 8. The CDR3 covers 17 residues. CDR1 is SEHNR and CDR2 is FQNEAQ in the germline V gene (reference sequence). The CDR3 is CASSPGTSGRAGETQYF. CDR3 bases: TGTGCCAGCAGCCCCGGGACTAGCGGGAGGGCCGGCGAGACCCAGTACTTC.

This clonotype was seen many times. The gene calls are TRBV7-2 and TRBJ1-1; no clear D. There are 13 residues in the CDR3. The V gene lost 3 bases and the J gene lost 1 base, with 6 bases spanning the gap. Germline CDR1 reads SGHTA; CDR2 reads FQGNSA. CDR3 in amino acids: CASSFGENTEAFF. CDR3 sequence (DNA): TGTGCCAGCAGCTTCGGGGAGAACACTGAAGCTTTCTTT.

This clonotype was counted only a few times. The gene calls are TRBV20-1 and TRBJ1-3; D ambiguous. Trimming pared 0 bases from V and 0 bases from J, leaving 6 bases between. This CDR3 spans 14 amino acids. The germline V gene has CDR1 DFQATT and CDR2 SNEGSKA (reference sequence). CDR3 bases: TGCAGTGCTAGAGATGCCAGCTCTGGAAACACCATATATTTT. Protein product: CSARDASSGNTIYF.

This clonotype was recorded at least ten times. CDR3 amino acids: CAWSDRVGGYTF. The CDR3 DNA reads as TGTGCCTGGAGTGACAGGGTTGGCGGCTACACCTTC. The chain carries TRBV30 and TRBJ1-2; tentatively, D is TRBD1 (6 bases). The V end was cut by 1 base, the J end by 8 bases, with 11 bases between. Germline V gene sequence: CDR1 GTSNPN, CDR2 SVGIG (reference sequence). The CDR3 extends over 12 amino acids.